This T cell receptor beta chain was recovered during a study of human T cells and chemical hapten exposure. Each CDR3 protein is one row after TCRdb ran MiXCR on the 5' RACE reads. The sample has 110,000 or so distinct CDR3 sequences, around a fifth seen once. The CDR3 sequence is 14 residues long. The V gene's germline CDR1 is GTSNPN and CDR2 SVGIG (reference sequence). V lost 3 bases to trimming and J lost 0 bases, with 6 bases between them. Unfractionated whole blood yielded total RNA. This chain uses TRBV30 with TRBJ1-6; D unresolved. The source is a human donor in good health. The CDR3 DNA sequence: TGTGCCTGGAGATCGAGCTCCTATAATTCACCCCTCCACTTT. This gives the protein CAWRSSSYNSPLHF.